This T cell receptor beta chain was obtained from a study of blood T cell repertoires in COVID-19. Study as a whole: Some COVID-19 samples were acute and others convalescent; all came from the United States, Italy and Spain.

Participant-reported clinical history was the basis for cohort assignment. The protocol was immunoSEQ multiplex PCR, while the TCRdb copy is restricted to in-frame clones and leaves out a portion. The sample carries 200,000 to 300,000 clones, roughly 90% recorded once. The CDR3 runs 15 residues. Trimming left V 0 bases short and J 3 bases short, with 11 bases between. Germline V gene data show CDR1 as GTSNPN and CDR2 as SVGIG (reference sequence). The source material was PBMCs or T cells enriched from blood (not recorded which). The sequence was collected from a woman in her 30s who had recovered from COVID-19. The V call is TRBV30, the J call TRBJ1-4; D not certain. CDR3 amino acids: CAWSVGVAANEKLFF. As DNA, the CDR3 is TGTGCCTGGAGTGTCGGTGTAGCGGCTAATGAAAAACTGTTTTTT.